The source of this T cell receptor (beta chain) is a study of T cell clonality in common variable immunodeficiency (dated by TCRdb to the mid-2010s). Predominantly Caucasian heritage was noted among both the CVID patients and the healthy controls. Heparinized peripheral whole blood samples of about 5 to 8 ml were collected from each donor. Genomic DNA from adults with common variable immune deficiency (CVID) and from healthy adult controls was the source for sequencing TCRbeta CDR3 repertoires. The control group was made up of roughly 22 healthy adult volunteers (about ten male and some 12 female) whose ages ranged from roughly 20 to 75 years, with a mean age of approximately 32. Diluted blood was density-centrifuged over Hypaque 1077 or Ficoll-Paque to isolate peripheral blood mononuclear cells. Genomic DNA was extracted from unsorted mononuclear cells by Qiagen column purification or by a centrifugation-based method.

This clone was seen repeatedly, ten times or more. Its antigen remains undetermined. The CDR3 goes on 3 residues after the read ends, and that part is filled in from the germline J gene. The CDR1 and CDR2 encoded by the germline V gene are SGHAT and FQNNGV. V trim: 4 bases; J trim: 3 bases; unmatched bases: 5. CDR3 length: 15 amino acids, cysteine to phenylalanine. Only the CDR3 bases that were read are kept: 36 of them, in frame from base 1. For sequencing, equivalent amounts of genomic DNA were input from CVID and control samples. For every sample, a 60 bp segment covering the rearranged TCRbeta CDR3 region was amplified and then sequenced. The immunoSEQ assay, a bias-corrected multiplex PCR combined with high-throughput sequencing, was used to amplify TCRbeta. In the original analysis: Every unique nucleotide sequence counted as a clone and was annotated with V, D and J genes, copy number and frequency. Sequences were labeled productive if in frame, and non-productive if out of frame or containing stop codons. As previously described, Shannon's entropy was used to calculate clonality. The predicted amino acid sequences of productive clones were used to derive mean CDR3 Kyte-Doolittle hydropathy. Scaled V gene usage was hierarchically clustered using Manhattan distance and complete linkage with the R hclust function. To assess clone sharing by CDR3 amino acid sequence, 12 repertoires per group were resampled over 100 rounds. The repertoires were searched for 65 to 80 published EBV-specific and approximately 240 published CMV-specific TCRbeta sequences. Analysis left out two CVID samples that produced under 10,000 sequences, so around 40 CVID repertoires remained. TCRdb stores this immuneACCESS table with in-frame sequences only. Part of the clones is absent; in the studies checked, under half of the shortfall reflects unresolved V genes, and no reason is known for the rest. V and J calls and clone size are given by that table; D and trimming were obtained from the DNA. The data for this sample show 45,000 to 55,000 clones, each detected more than once. Approximately 5.5% of the sample is in the top ten clones.

Results the study describes overall, beyond this receptor: Even though DNA input was equal, the average per sample came to 65,000 to 85,000 unique sequences for controls compared with around 33,000 for CVID samples. CVID TCRbeta sequences reportedly showed fewer deletions and N-nucleotide insertions and lacked highly modified clones with 13 or more V deletions. TCRbeta clonality was higher in CVID subjects than in healthy controls (t-test p = 0.018), and the increase was most characteristic of about a third of subjects. Patient heterogeneity within the CVID cohort put limits on correlating repertoire features with clinical complications. Healthy controls shared more TCRbeta clones with each other than CVID subjects shared among themselves (p < 0.0001). According to the authors, finding the cause of the higher clonality in CVID would require sequencing the repertoires of T cell subpopulations.

Rearrangement joined TRBV11-2 to TRBJ2-1, with 8 central nucleotides matching TRBD2. This clonotype originated in a person aged 18 to 75 in good health. The sequencing input was peripheral blood mononuclear cells. The sequenced part of the CDR3 DNA is TGTGCCAGCAGCTCCAGACTAGCGATCTACAATGAG. This encodes CASSSRLAIYNE. In full, the CDR3 is CASSSRLAIYNEQFF.